This T cell receptor beta chain was found in a study of T cell repertoires in cytomegalovirus infection. This CDR3 is 18 amino acids long. V lost 5 bases and J 6 bases, leaving 23 bases between the germline ends. Looked up from germline, CDR1 is SGHTA and CDR2 is FQGNSA. TCRdb called the reads again in MiXCR, with one record for every CDR3 protein. The sample holds about 63,000 distinct CDR3 sequences; 20% to 25% are singletons and the top ten take roughly 73%. This clonotype was seen a handful of times. What it binds is unknown. The sequence came from a human donor in good health (CMV status not recorded). Some clones in this sample may be carry-over from other donors' samples. Sequencing was performed on CD8+ T cells from cultured PBMCs, taken from culture after CMV antigen stimulation. V usage is TRBV7-2 and J usage is TRBJ1-6; no reliable D call. The CDR3 DNA sequence: TGTGCCAGCAGCCCCGACCCCATAGCCATAGTAGCTAATTCACCCCTCCACTTT. Protein sequence: CASSPDPIAIVANSPLHF.